This entry features one T cell receptor (beta chain) sequence. Authors' methods: Amplified reference gene primers provided the basis for estimating nucleated cell counts. Data came from immunoSEQ multiplex PCR; TCRdb stores just in-frame clones and leaves some out. The V and J calls and clone size come from that table; D and trimming were worked out from the DNA. The table lists about 230,000 clones, about 90% of them singletons. The data derive from a study of blood T cell repertoires in COVID-19. Study background: Spain, Italy and the United States supplied samples that represented acute and convalescent COVID-19.

The CDR3 loop spans 14 amino acids. CDR1 is SGHTA, CDR2 FQGTGA, per germline. J lost 0 bases, V lost 6 bases, and 2 bases had no gene match. The sequenced sample consisted of peripheral blood. The rearrangement links TRBV7-3 to TRBJ2-3; 8 bases agree with TRBD2. The receptor's source is a woman aged 18-30 years who had recovered from COVID-19. The CDR3: CASSLAGSTDTQYF. In DNA, the CDR3 is TGTGCCAGCAGTCTAGCGGGTAGCACAGATACGCAGTATTTT.